What follows are 32 T cell receptor beta chains derived from one specimen sequenced in a study of naive and memory T cell subsets. Four PCR rounds used nested alpha and beta constant region primers plus the SP2 primer. In TCRdb, the 5' RACE reads were re-called with MiXCR into one record per CDR3 protein. This table has about 48,000 distinct CDR3 sequences, about 4.4% appearing once. The library had UMIs added by 3' ligation of an oligonucleotide to TCR cDNA. The source of these receptors is a female donor in good health.

This clonotype appeared many times. This chain links TRBV2 with TRBJ2-5; 7 nucleotides agree with TRBD1. Losses at the gene ends were 4 bases for V and 0 bases for J; bases not matched to a gene: 2. Germline V lookup: CDR1 SNHLY, CDR2 FYNNEI. The CDR3 is made up of 14 amino acids. Here the CDR3 reads CASSAGQYQETQYF. DNA for the CDR3: TGTGCCAGCAGTGCGGGACAGTACCAAGAGACCCAGTACTTC.

Notes on this clonotype: A much larger clone differs from this one at a single base, so this may be a read error. The genes are TRBV28 and TRBJ1-1; tentatively, D is TRBD1 (6 bases). This CDR3 contains 15 residues. The V end was cut by 3 bases, the J end by 0 bases, with 11 bases between. CDR1 is MDHEN and CDR2 is SYDVKM in the germline V gene. The CDR3 here is CASSLSDRMNTEAFF. The CDR3, as DNA: TGTGCCAGCAGTTTGTCAGACAGGATGAACACTGAAGCTTTCTTT.

This clonotype was detected many times. The rearrangement uses TRBV6-2 or TRBV6-3 and TRBJ1-4, with 9 bases fitting TRBD1. The trim removed 4 bases at V and 7 bases at J, leaving 13 bases unmatched. CDR3 length: 17 residues. CDR1 and CDR2 from the germline V gene are MNHEY and SVGEGT. The DNA of the CDR3 is TGTGCCAGCAGTTCTGTCTCCGGGACAGGGACGCGTGAAAAACTGTTTTTT. Amino acids: CASSSVSGTGTREKLFF.

In its sample, this clonotype was seen a few times. This sequence joins TRBV3-1 and TRBJ2-6, with D unclear. The CDR3 extends over 13 amino acids. V lost 3 bases and J lost 2, with 2 bases in between. Germline V gene lookup returns CDR1 LGHDT and CDR2 YNNKEL (reference sequence). CDR3 DNA: TGTGCCAGCAGCCATGCTGGGGCCAACGTCCTGACTTTC. Amino acids: CASSHAGANVLTF.

This clonotype was picked up many times. This sequence joins TRBV25-1 and TRBJ1-1; D is unclear. V was cut by 4 bases and J by 8 bases, with 11 bases left in between. The germline V gene encodes CDR1 MGHDK and CDR2 SYGVNS. The CDR3 is made up of 12 amino acids. The CDR3 nucleotides are TGTGCCAGCAGTGGAGGCCTCCGGGAAGCTTTCTTT. Amino acid sequence: CASSGGLREAFF.

This clonotype was picked up many times. The V and J genes are TRBV6-6 and TRBJ2-3, with TRBD2 matching 10 bases. Trimming at V came to 5 bases and at J to 2 bases, leaving 7 bases not matched to a gene. The length of the CDR3 is 16 residues. The germline CDR1 and CDR2 sequences are MNHNY and SVGAGI (reference sequence). CDR3 nucleotides: TGTGCCAGCAGTCAGATACTAGCGGGATTCACAGATACGCAGTATTTT. This translates into CASSQILAGFTDTQYF.

This clonotype appeared many times. This rearrangement joins TRBV14 to TRBJ1-5; D perhaps matches TRBD1 (5 bases). The CDR3 extends over 20 amino acids. V lost 4 bases and J 0 bases, leaving 25 bases between the germline ends. In germline, CDR1 is SGHDN, CDR2 FVKESK. CDR3 DNA: TGTGCCAGCAGCCGGCTACAAATCAAGGGACCGATTTATAGCAATCAGCCCCAGCATTTT. Translation: CASSRLQIKGPIYSNQPQHF.

This clonotype was seen repeatedly, ten times or more. DNA for the CDR3: TGTGCCAGCAGCTCTAGCGGGAGCAACACCGGGGAGCTGTTTTTT. The encoded protein is CASSSSGSNTGELFF. The chain recombines TRBV7-6 with TRBJ2-2, with 10 bases matching TRBD2. The germline gives CDR1 SGHVS, CDR2 FNYEAQ. V dropped 4 bases and J dropped 2; count of bases not matched to a gene: 1. This CDR3 is built from 15 residues.

This clonotype was recorded a few times. V and J are TRBV28 and TRBJ1-6, with TRBD1 identical over 9 bases. V shed 7 bases, J shed 6 bases, and the junction held 10 bases outside the gene matches. Germline assignment: CDR1 MDHEN and CDR2 SYDVKM. This CDR3 is built from 16 residues. The CDR3 spells CASTLSPGQGNSPLHF. CDR3 sequence (DNA): TGTGCCAGCACTTTGTCACCGGGACAGGGTAATTCACCCCTCCACTTT. The full variable domain, in which reference TRBV28 and TRBJ1-6 provide the parts outside the CDR3, is DVKVTQSSRYLVKRTGEKVFLECVQDMDHENMFWYRQDPGLGLRLIYFSYDVKMKEKGDIPEGYSVSREKKERFSLILESASTNQTSMYLCASTLSPGQGNSPLHFGNGTRLTVT.

This clonotype was seen ten or more times. V gene TRBV7-7 combines with J gene TRBJ2-1; D not certain. The V end lost 5 bases, the J end lost 7 bases, and 12 bases lay between the germline ends. The CDR3 has 13 amino acids. Germline CDR1 and CDR2: SSHAT and FNYEAQ (reference sequence). Here the CDR3 DNA reads TGTGCCAGCAGCCAGACGACCGGGAATGAGCAGTTCTTC. Translated: CASSQTTGNEQFF. Looking up the rest from reference TRBV7-7 and TRBJ2-1 gives the full variable domain: GAGVSQSPRYKVTKRGQDVTLRCDPISSHATLYWYQQALGQGPEFLTYFNYEAQPDKSGLPSDRFSAERPEGSISTLTIQRTEQRDSAMYRCASSQTTGNEQFFGPGTRLTVL.

This clonotype was observed at least ten times. The chain links TRBV4-2 to TRBJ1-2; D remains ambiguous. V was cut by 0 bases and J by 2 bases, with 10 bases left in between. Germline values: CDR1 LGHNA, CDR2 YNFKEQ. The CDR3 has 15 amino acids. CDR3 sequence reads: CASSQEGSKNYGYTF. DNA of the CDR3: TGTGCCAGCAGCCAAGAAGGGTCGAAGAACTATGGCTACACCTTC.

This clonotype came up many times. The chain uses TRBV3-1 and TRBJ1-3, with 8 positions matching TRBD1. Germline V CDR1 and CDR2: LGHDT, YNNKEL (reference sequence). CDR3 length: 15 residues. V was clipped by 4 bases and J by 4 bases; unmatched bases: 6. CDR3 DNA: TGTGCCAGCAGCCTGGGGACAGGCGGGGGAAACACCATATATTTT. This encodes CASSLGTGGGNTIYF.

This clonotype was recorded many times. The chain employs TRBV15 and TRBJ1-1; TRBD1 matches at 8 bases. The length of the CDR3 is 14 residues. V lost 2 bases to trimming and J lost 4 bases; unmatched junction nucleotides: 3. The germline gives CDR1 LNHNV, CDR2 YYDKDF (reference sequence). CDR3 residues: CATSRNQGATEAFF. Here the CDR3 DNA reads TGTGCCACCAGCAGAAATCAGGGGGCCACTGAAGCTTTCTTT.

Many counts were recorded for this clonotype. The gene calls are TRBV6-1 and TRBJ1-1, with TRBD1 matching 8 bases. Germline CDR1 and CDR2: MNHNS and SASEGT. CDR3 length: 20 residues. The J segment lost 0 bases and the V segment lost 6 bases, leaving 21 bases of the junction unmatched. CDR3 DNA: TGTGCCAGCAGGGCTAGTAAGTCTGGGACAGGCGATATAATGAACACTGAAGCTTTCTTT. This sequence encodes CASRASKSGTGDIMNTEAFF.

This clonotype appeared many times. The chain combines TRBV5-1 with TRBJ2-1, with 13 bases that match TRBD2. The germline V gene encodes CDR1 SGHRS and CDR2 YFSETQ. The CDR3 sequence is 16 residues long. V gave up 8 bases and J gave up 0 bases; unmatched junction bases: 5. For the CDR3, the DNA is TGCGCCAGTCACCGGACTAGCGGGAGCTCCTACAATGAGCAGTTCTTC. The encoded protein is CASHRTSGSSYNEQFF.

As to this clonotype: A much larger clone sits a single nucleotide away, making a read error possible. The rearrangement uses TRBV19 and TRBJ2-7; D uncertain. The CDR3 totals 11 residues. CDR1 LNHDA and CDR2 SQIVND come from the germline V gene (reference sequence). The CDR3 region is CASSNYYDQYF. Here the CDR3 DNA reads TGTGCCAGTAGTAACTACTACGATCAGTACTTC.

This clonotype was picked up many times. The chain uses TRBV29-1 and TRBJ1-3; D is uncertain. V dropped 2 bases and J dropped 4 bases, with 9 bases sitting between them. Per the germline V gene, CDR1 is SQVTM and CDR2 is ANQGSEA. This CDR3 has 13 amino acids. The CDR3 DNA is TGCAGCGTTGAATTAGGTATCGGAAACACCATATATTTT. It codes for CSVELGIGNTIYF.

This clonotype was recorded at least ten times. V gene TRBV20-1 combines with J gene TRBJ2-5, with a tentative D call TRBD2 (5 bases). The germline V gene encodes CDR1 DFQATT and CDR2 SNEGSKA (reference sequence). CDR3 length equals 15 residues. The CDR3 reads CSALYPPEAEETQYF. Here the CDR3 DNA reads TGCAGCGCCTTATACCCCCCGGAGGCGGAGGAGACCCAGTACTTC.

The table lists this clonotype with a few counts. The chain couples TRBV6-5 to TRBJ2-7, with 12 bases matching TRBD1. Germline lookup yields CDR1 MNHEY and CDR2 SVGAGI. After removal of 8 bases from V and 3 bases from J, the junction contained 11 bases not matched to a gene. The CDR3 sequence is 16 residues long. CDR3 sequence reads: CASLPGGTGGFYEQYF. Here the CDR3 DNA reads TGTGCCAGCCTACCCGGAGGGACAGGGGGCTTCTACGAGCAGTACTTC.

The chain joins TRBV14 to TRBJ2-7; D may be TRBD2 (5 bases). V gave up 4 bases and J gave up 6 bases, with 10 bases separating them. The germline CDR1 and CDR2 sequences are SGHDN and FVKESK. This CDR3 region has 12 residues. The CDR3 bases are TGTGCCAGCAGCCTTACTAGAGGCGAGCAGTACTTC. Residues: CASSLTRGEQYF.

Only one count was recorded for this clonotype. A much larger clone differs by one base, so this may be a read error. The final CDR3 position lacks the conserved phenylalanine or tryptophan, pointing to a likely read error. The V and J genes are TRBV28 and TRBJ2-7, with 9 bases lining up with TRBD1. V shed 8 bases, J shed 7 bases, and the junction held 6 bases outside the gene matches. Germline V CDR1 and CDR2: MDHEN, SYDVKM. The CDR3 sequence is 12 residues long. CDR3 protein: CASLGTGWEQYC. The CDR3 DNA sequence: TGTGCCAGCCTCGGGACAGGGTGGGAGCAGTACTGC.

This clonotype was picked up many times. V gene TRBV3-1 combines with J gene TRBJ2-7, with unresolved D. CDR1 and CDR2 (germline): LGHDT, YNNKEL (reference sequence). V was cut by 6 bases and J by 0 bases, with 12 bases left in between. The CDR3 length is 14 residues. CDR3 DNA: TGTGCCAGCAGTCACCGCGTGCTCTCCTACGAGCAGTACTTC. Its translation is CASSHRVLSYEQYF.

The chain carries TRBV6-1 and TRBJ2-1, with 12 bases lining up with TRBD2. The CDR3 sequence is 15 residues long. The germline CDR1 and CDR2 sequences are MNHNS and SASEGT. Trimming at V came to 6 bases and at J to 6 bases, leaving 6 bases not matched to a gene. This CDR3 is CASRLSSGRANEQFF. The CDR3 DNA sequence: TGTGCCAGCAGGCTATCTAGCGGGAGGGCCAATGAGCAGTTCTTC.

The chain links TRBV14 to TRBJ2-7, with no clear D. Trimming cost V 0 bases and J 5 bases, with 11 bases left between them. Germline values: CDR1 SGHDN, CDR2 FVKESK. The CDR3 length is 14 residues. The CDR3 is CASSQECRSNEQYF. CDR3 DNA sequence: TGTGCCAGCAGCCAAGAATGTCGCAGCAACGAGCAGTACTTC.

This clonotype was seen repeatedly, ten times or more. The chain couples TRBV6-5 to TRBJ1-5; D gene unclear. The CDR3 is made up of 13 amino acids. Germline V gene data show CDR1 as MNHEY and CDR2 as SVGAGI. V lost 2 bases, J lost 6 bases, and 8 bases lay in between. CDR3 sequence: CASSYNTGQPQHF. The CDR3 DNA reads as TGTGCCAGCAGTTACAACACGGGTCAGCCCCAGCATTTT.

This clonotype has a handful of counts. The gene calls are TRBV11-1 and TRBJ2-4; 7 positions agree with TRBD1. This CDR3 spans 14 amino acids. V lost 3 bases and J lost 3; bases outside the gene matches: 2. The germline gives CDR1 SGHAT, CDR2 FQDESV (reference sequence). The DNA of the CDR3 is TGTGCCAGCAGCTTCGACAGGGTCAAAAACATTCAGTACTTC. Encoded protein: CASSFDRVKNIQYF.

This clonotype was counted ten times or more. The chain joins TRBV6-5 to TRBJ2-3; the D gene is possibly TRBD2 (5 bases). Germline loops: CDR1 MNHEY, CDR2 SVGAGI. V was shortened by 0 bases and J by 6 bases, with 10 bases between the two germline ends. The CDR3 has 14 residues. The chain's CDR3 is CASSYSTGSDTQYF. DNA of the CDR3: TGTGCCAGCAGTTACTCGACGGGGTCGGATACGCAGTATTTT.

By sample fraction, this clonotype is medium-sized. This chain joins TRBV29-1 and TRBJ1-1; a possible D gene is TRBD1 (5 bases). This CDR3 has 13 amino acids. Trimming cost V 7 bases and J 1 base, with 13 bases left between them. Germline V gene data show CDR1 as SQVTM and CDR2 as ANQGSEA. CDR3 residues: CSAGVNKNTEAFF. CDR3 sequence (DNA): TGCAGCGCGGGGGTAAATAAGAACACTGAAGCTTTCTTT.

This clonotype occurred many times. The V call is TRBV5-1, the J call TRBJ2-1; possible D gene TRBD2, 5 bases. V gave up 0 bases and J gave up 2 bases, with 9 bases separating them. The CDR3 has 15 residues. CDR1 is SGHRS, CDR2 YFSETQ, per germline. CDR3 nucleotides: TGCGCCAGCAGCTTGGTGGGAGACCCCTACAATGAGCAGTTCTTC. It codes for CASSLVGDPYNEQFF.

The sample holds many counts of this clonotype. J is TRBJ2-5 and V is TRBV7-2; a weak D match, TRBD2 (5 bases). CDR3 length: 14 amino acids. Germline V gene lookup returns CDR1 SGHTA and CDR2 FQGNSA. V lost 3 bases, J lost 1 base, and 9 bases lay in between. CDR3 sequence (DNA): TGTGCCAGCAGCTTGCCGGGAACCCAAGAGACCCAGTACTTC. It specifies CASSLPGTQETQYF.

This clonotype was seen at least ten times. The rearrangement joins TRBV6-6 to TRBJ2-5; D remains ambiguous. Trimming removed 2 bases from V and 2 bases from J, with 0 bases in between. The length of the CDR3 is 11 residues. Germline assignment: CDR1 MNHNY and CDR2 SVGAGI (reference sequence). The CDR3 loop is CASSYQETQYF. The CDR3 coding sequence is TGTGCCAGCAGTTACCAAGAGACCCAGTACTTC.

This clonotype was counted ten times or more. This sequence joins TRBV29-1 and TRBJ1-2; 8 nucleotides match TRBD1. The junction had 7 bases not matched to a gene; V was cut back by 2 bases and J by 11 bases. Germline values: CDR1 SQVTM, CDR2 ANQGSEA. This CDR3 has 12 amino acids. In DNA, the CDR3 is TGCAGCGTTGAAACAGGGGGTGATAGGTACACCTTC. Protein product: CSVETGGDRYTF.